Described below is a single T cell receptor beta chain sequence and its context. This entry comes from a study of OX40 agonist ivuxolimab in advanced cancers. Assay: immunoSEQ multiplex PCR; the TCRdb copy retains only in-frame clones and omits some. The table includes tens of thousands of clones, 83% detected once. Germline values: CDR1 MNHEY, CDR2 SVGAGI. This CDR3 is 15 amino acids long. The germline V and J ends were trimmed by 0 bases and 10 bases, with 13 bases remaining between them. The clonotype originates from an adult with an advanced solid tumor such as melanoma, head and neck, liver or kidney cancer. Sequencing used CD4+ or CD8+ T cells sorted from blood, obtained in a trial of the OX40 agonist ivuxolimab. The rearrangement joins TRBV6-5 to TRBJ1-6; D not certain. CDR3 sequence (DNA): TGTGCCAGCAGTTACTCGATCCTATTCAGGTCACCCCTCCACTTT. It yields the protein CASSYSILFRSPLHF.